Included here is one TCR beta chain sequence, with context. Its recognized antigen is unknown. Base-call qualities are not available, and no considerably larger clone is one nucleotide away. The entry originates in a study of shared clonotypes between healthy human individuals (dated by TCRdb to about 2020). Some background on the complete study: The cohort included a few men and a couple of women between 18 and 49 years of age. Different laboratories and diverse techniques were used to prepare libraries and sequence TCR repertoires, to increase sequencing depth and limit assay-specific biases. Per donor, leukapheresis produced somewhere between about 0.8 and 9 billion PBMCs. For each donor, CD4 naive and CD4 memory were each given three plates, CD8 naive was given two plates, and CD8 memory was given one plate. Blood TCR repertoires of several healthy adults were deeply sequenced to estimate repertoire size and the extent of clonotype sharing between individuals. Beyond this particular receptor, the publication reports: Compared with non-shared clonotypes, clonotypes shared by all four sorted-subset donors had higher generation probabilities. Larger estimated clonotype richness was generally found for naive subsets than for memory subsets. When a few donors were compared, the shared fraction of clonotypes was about 5.2% for naive CD4, around 3.5% for naive CD8, 2% to 2.5% for memory CD4, and around 0.4% for memory CD8. Incomplete sequencing was indicated by rarefaction of sorted-subset datasets, despite the large sequencing depth. Pairwise subsampling indicated that sequencing depth was expected to affect the degree of clonotype sharing among donors. Only blood was sampled, and tissue TCR repertoires likely differ from those in blood. Because the study included a small number of donors, the genetic and exposure-history diversity represented was limited.

CD8 naive samples were obtained by positive selection for CCR7 among CD45RO-negative cells, yielding a CD45RA+CCR7+ population from which TemRA cells were excluded. Donors were healthy HIV-negative adults with no recently reported acute infections or vaccinations. All donors were Caucasian adults living in Nashville, Tennessee, USA. Blood was collected by leukapheresis, and PBMCs were isolated by Ficoll-Histopaque density gradient centrifugation and then cryopreserved in liquid nitrogen vapor phase. Analytical flow cytometry was used to check the purity and quantity of each magnetically sorted T cell population. From each sorted fraction, genomic DNA was isolated and quantified by UV absorbance on a Nanodrop 2000c. CDR1 is given as SGHDT and CDR2 as YYEEEE, both from the germline V gene. Trimming removed 2 bases from V and 11 bases from J; the gene matches leave 4 bases unexplained. Its CDR3 holds 12 amino acids, cysteine through phenylalanine. Only CDR3 DNA is held: 36 bases, read in frame from base 1.

Using the deep immunoSEQ assay, multiplex PCR amplified TCR CDR3 regions from genomic DNA. For each cell subset, the extracted genomic DNA was distributed evenly across all wells of several immunoSEQ 96-well plates, and each plate served as one replicate. For sorted subsets, approximately 210 ng genomic DNA, equal to 25,000 to 35,000 T cell genomes, was loaded into each replicate PCR. Purified libraries were quantified with a Qubit 3.0 fluorometer, sized on a Bioanalyzer 2100, and re-quantified with the KAPA Library Quantification kit. Each immunoSEQ 96-well plate was sequenced on its own single-read 150-cycle Illumina NextSeq 550 flow cell. Turning to the authors' computational methods: Because the immunoSEQ output held only junctional sequences and lacked quality scores, the filtering could not match the filtering applied to full-length reads. Sequences were annotated with PyIR, a Python wrapper for IgBLAST v1.9, using IMGT germline references to assign V/J genes and CDR3. Reads were filtered out if the reads had weak V/J assignments (E-value above 1e-6), no CDR3, stop codons, out-of-frame junctions, or ambiguous translated residues. V3J clonotypes were defined as sequences sharing the same inferred V gene, J gene, and CDR3 amino acid sequence. Percentage overlap between repertoires was computed as shared unique clonotypes divided by the size of the smaller repertoire. Repertoire richness was assessed with RTK rarefaction, the Chao1 estimator, and Recon v2.1 estimates of unobserved clonotypes. Generation probabilities for all TCRbeta clonotypes obtained by the gDNA method from a handful of donors were computed using OLGA. TCRdb obtained this table from immuneACCESS and retained in-frame rearrangements with V and J assigned. These tables miss some clones; where compared with another copy, unresolved V genes account for less than half of the shortfall, and the remainder is unexplained. That table furnishes V, J and clone size, whereas the DNA furnished D and trimming. The sample table lists more than 2 million clones, roughly 94% of them with a count of one. The ten biggest clones cover 1% to 1.3% of the sample.

This receptor was taken from a man aged 18 to 29 in good health. Sequenced input: naive CD8+ T cells sorted from blood. In light of the paper, this sample's cell subset or site label describes: CD45RA+CCR7+. Recombination joined TRBV5-6 with TRBJ2-1, and 7 junctional nucleotides match TRBD2. The DNA is as follows: TGTGCCAGCAGCTTAGAAGCGGGAAAGCAGTTCTTC. Translation gives CASSLEAGKQFF.